This T cell receptor (beta chain) appears in the sequencing data of a study of CD8 T cells in Susac syndrome. Study-wide results and limits: As acknowledged by the study, its TCR sequencing and HLA analysis included a relatively small number of individuals.

Control patients had untreated stable or active relapsing-remitting multiple sclerosis by revised McDonald criteria. Negative isolation was used for CD8+ and CD4+ T cells and FACS enrichment for TEMRA cells. Concerning this clonotype: The antigen is unknown.

Random hexamers were used to reverse transcribe an amount of about 0.5 to 1 ug RNA. TCR beta CDR3 was amplified by immunoSEQ multiplex PCR. This amplification extended across 54 Vbeta and 13 Jbeta segments. One entry per CDR3 protein, called by TCRdb with MiXCR from the immunoSEQ multiplex PCR reads. Here the sample spans about 200,000 distinct CDR3 sequences, approximately 96% being singletons. Sequencing was performed on CD4+ T cells from PBMCs. The sequence was collected from a human donor with multiple sclerosis.

Written as DNA, the CDR3 is TGCAGTGCTAGGGGGAGCTCCGGGGAGCTGTTTTTT. Translation: CSARGSSGELFF. V and J are TRBV20-1 and TRBJ2-2, with TRBD2 as a possible D gene (5 bases). This CDR3 is built from 12 residues. Germline V lookup: CDR1 DFQATT, CDR2 SNEGSKA (reference sequence). V lost 3 bases, J lost 6 bases, and 8 bases lay in between.